Below are 20 T cell receptor beta chains sequenced from a single sample in a study of blood T cells in healthy people across ages (dated by TCRdb to between 2014 and 2017). Libraries were made using 5' RACE. The reads were generated on an Illumina HiSeq 2500. A second PCR of about 6 to 11 cycles was run with a J-beta primer mix and a sample-barcoded 5' primer. The public reads were reanalyzed by TCRdb: fastp trimming at Q25, MiXCR alignment, in-frame beta chains only. CDR3 protein sequences are deduplicated, and each keeps its most common genes and DNA. Across this sample there are some 1 million distinct CDR3 sequences, with less than 50% seen only once. About 19% of the sample lies in the top ten. Sequences were obtained from blood. The receptors were gathered from a woman aged 55-70 years in good health.

A remark on this clonotype: The junction departs from germline at one end; a sequencing error may be responsible. The rearrangement joins TRBV10-3 to TRBJ2-2; a possible D gene is TRBD2 (6 bases). Germline values: CDR1 ENHRY, CDR2 SYGVKD. This CDR3 spans 15 amino acids. CDR3 nucleotides: TGTGCCGTCAGCGCGGAGGGACCGAACACCGGGGAGCTGTTTTTT. Protein: CAVSAEGPNTGELFF.

V gene TRBV7-9 combines with J gene TRBJ2-3; 9 bases agree with TRBD2. Trimming took 6 bases from V and 2 from J; bases not matched to a gene: 6. The CDR3 is 15 amino acids. Per germline, CDR1 SEHNR and CDR2 FQNEAQ (reference sequence). CDR3: CASRQTSGYTDTQYF. For the CDR3, the DNA is TGTGCCAGCAGACAGACTAGCGGATACACAGATACGCAGTATTTT. Based on the CDR3 plus reference TRBV7-9 and TRBJ2-3, the full variable domain is DTGVSQNPRHKITKRGQNVTFRCDPISEHNRLYWYRQTLGQGPEFLTYFQNEAQLEKSRLLSDRFSAERPKGSFSTLEIQRTEQGDSAMYLCASRQTSGYTDTQYFGPGTRLTVL.

The chain carries TRBV2 and TRBJ2-7, with 8 bases matching TRBD2. Losses at the gene ends were 4 bases for V and 6 bases for J; bases not matched to a gene: 14. The CDR3 has 16 residues. Germline lookup yields CDR1 SNHLY and CDR2 FYNNEI. CDR3 in DNA: TGTGCCAGCAGTGCAAGTCGGCGGGAGGCCCGCCCCGAGCAGTACTTC. Its protein product is CASSASRREARPEQYF.

This chain joins TRBV11-2 and TRBJ2-6; either TRBD1 or TRBD2 may fit D (5 bases each). This CDR3 region has 16 residues. Germline CDR1 reads SGHAT; CDR2 reads FQNNGV. Trimming shortened V by 5 bases and J by 2 bases, and 13 bases separated the two germline ends. The CDR3 DNA sequence: TGTGCCAGCAGCCGCCAACGGGACGCTGGGGCCAACGTCCTGACTTTC. Protein product: CASSRQRDAGANVLTF.

This sequence joins TRBV12-3 or TRBV12-4 and TRBJ1-1; D remains unclear. The CDR3 contains 13 residues. Deletions cut 7 bases from V and 4 bases from J, with 13 bases between. CDR3 sequence reads: CASNPGSSTEAFF. DNA for the CDR3: TGTGCCAGCAACCCCGGCTCAAGCACTGAAGCTTTCTTT.

The chain is built from TRBV20-1 and TRBJ2-3; TRBD2 matches 9 bases. The germline CDR1 and CDR2 sequences are DFQATT and SNEGSKA (reference sequence). This CDR3 is 15 amino acids long. Losses at the gene ends were 5 bases for V and 5 bases for J; bases not matched to a gene: 11. CDR3 nucleotides: TGCAGTGCTGTCGACCTAGCGGGGAGGGGAGATACGCAGTATTTT. This encodes CSAVDLAGRGDTQYF.

There are many counts of this clonotype. The chain has TRBV7-2 and TRBJ2-3; 13 bases line up with TRBD2. CDR1 and CDR2 (germline): SGHTA, FQGNSA. J lost 5 bases, V lost 11 bases, and 4 bases had no gene match. This CDR3 comprises 13 residues. CDR3 region: CALRTSGRDTQYF. CDR3 sequence (DNA): TGTGCCCTCAGGACTAGCGGGAGAGATACGCAGTATTTT.

This clonotype was counted only a few times. The genes are TRBV6-5 and TRBJ2-7; possible D gene TRBD1, 5 bases. The germline V gene encodes CDR1 MNHEY and CDR2 SVGAGI. The CDR3 is made up of 12 amino acids. Trimming stripped 2 bases from V and 5 bases from J, with 7 bases between. CDR3 bases: TGTGCCAGCAGTTACCAGGGCCACGAGCAGTACTTC. Translating gives CASSYQGHEQYF.

The chain has TRBV11-2 and TRBJ2-3; 9 bases fit TRBD2. CDR3 length: 16 amino acids. Germline loops: CDR1 SGHAT, CDR2 FQNNGV. V dropped 3 bases and J dropped 5; count of bases not matched to a gene: 9. Here the CDR3 reads CASSFPSGKGQDTQYF. DNA of the CDR3: TGTGCCAGCAGCTTCCCTAGCGGGAAAGGGCAAGATACGCAGTATTTT.

CDR3 region: CASSYAGGFQETQYF. CDR3 nucleotide sequence: TGTGCCAGCAGTTACGCGGGAGGGTTCCAAGAGACCCAGTACTTC. The genes are TRBV6-5 and TRBJ2-5; 9 bases map to TRBD2. V dropped 2 bases and J dropped 1; count of bases not matched to a gene: 2. Germline CDR1 MNHEY, CDR2 SVGAGI. The CDR3 is made up of 15 amino acids.

This clonotype has only a few counts. The chain's CDR3 is CASSQRAASVEQYF. DNA of the CDR3: TGTGCCAGCAGCCAGAGAGCGGCTTCCGTCGAGCAGTACTTC. V usage is TRBV14 and J usage is TRBJ2-7; D is possibly TRBD2 (5 bases). CDR3 size: 14 residues. V lost 3 bases to trimming and J lost 6 bases, with 15 bases between them. CDR1 and CDR2 from the germline V gene are SGHDN and FVKESK.

V and J are TRBV5-1 and TRBJ1-2; D ambiguous. The CDR3 has 12 amino acids. CDR1 SGHRS and CDR2 YFSETQ come from the germline V gene. V lost 5 bases and J lost 0, with 5 bases in between. The CDR3 DNA sequence: TGCGCCAGCAGGGGAACTAACTATGGCTACACCTTC. Amino acid sequence: CASRGTNYGYTF.

This clonotype was observed at least ten times. V gene TRBV29-1 combines with J gene TRBJ2-6; no definite D call. This CDR3 spans 12 amino acids. Germline values: CDR1 SQVTM, CDR2 ANQGSEA. V was shortened by 0 bases and J by 8 bases, with 5 bases between the two germline ends. The CDR3 protein is CSVEEGPNVLTF. The CDR3, as DNA: TGCAGCGTTGAAGAAGGCCCCAACGTCCTGACTTTC.

The genes are TRBV29-1 and TRBJ2-1; 10 bases match TRBD1. The CDR3 length is 14 residues. Germline-derived CDR1 and CDR2 are SQVTM and ANQGSEA. Trimming cost V 7 bases and J 1 base; bases outside gene matches: 4. The CDR3 DNA reads TGCAGCGGTAGGACAGGGGGGTCCTACAATGAGCAGTTCTTC. Translating it yields CSGRTGGSYNEQFF.

CDR3 nucleotide sequence: TGTGCCAGCAGTCCCTCGTGGGAAGGGGCCAAAAACATTCAGTACTTC. This codes for CASSPSWEGAKNIQYF. The V and J genes are TRBV27 and TRBJ2-4, with no clear D. The CDR3 runs 16 residues. Trimming took off 5 bases at V and 1 base at J, with 15 bases between the two ends. Germline loops: CDR1 MNHEY, CDR2 SMNVEV (reference sequence).

The V call is TRBV20-1, the J call TRBJ2-7; TRBD2 aligns across 9 bases. Germline-derived CDR1 and CDR2 are DFQATT and SNEGSKA (reference sequence). The CDR3 loop spans 14 amino acids. J lost 0 bases, V lost 5 bases, and 5 bases had no gene match. Written as DNA, the CDR3 is TGCAGTGCTGAGGATAGCGGGAGCTCCTACGAGCAGTACTTC. Its translation is CSAEDSGSSYEQYF.

This chain uses TRBV27 with TRBJ1-2; D is unclear. The V end was cut by 5 bases, the J end by 4 bases, with 20 bases between. The germline CDR1 and CDR2 sequences are MNHEY and SMNVEV (reference sequence). The CDR3 is 16 amino acids. The CDR3 sequence: CASSPREGTIGYGYTF. In nucleotides, the CDR3 is TGTGCCAGCAGTCCCCGGGAGGGCACTATTGGCTATGGCTACACCTTC.

The chain recombines TRBV6-2 or TRBV6-3 with TRBJ2-1; 11 nucleotides align to TRBD2. This CDR3 contains 16 residues. Per the germline V gene, CDR1 is MNHEY and CDR2 is SVGEGT. Trimming cost V 4 bases and J 9 bases; bases outside gene matches: 11. CDR3 protein: CASSLLAGVLVGEQFF. The CDR3, as DNA: TGTGCCAGCAGTTTACTAGCGGGAGTTCTGGTAGGTGAGCAGTTCTTC.

This chain uses TRBV4-1 with TRBJ1-1, with D hard to call. The V gene lost 1 base and the J gene lost 3 bases, with 15 bases spanning the gap. The CDR3 runs to 16 residues. CDR1 and CDR2 (germline): MGHRA, YSYEKL. The CDR3 DNA reads as TGCGCCAGCAGCCAAGGTCCCGACGGGGAGGACACTGAAGCTTTCTTT. Translating gives CASSQGPDGEDTEAFF.

This clonotype showed up just once. The J gene is TRBJ2-7, the V gene TRBV6-5; TRBD2 matches 8 bases. This CDR3 is built from 19 residues. Germline CDR1 MNHEY, CDR2 SVGAGI. After removal of 0 bases from V and 4 bases from J, the junction contained 17 bases not matched to a gene. Here the CDR3 reads CASSYSVGGTGTREYEQYF. CDR3 DNA: TGTGCCAGCAGTTACTCGGTGGGGGGAACCGGGACTAGGGAATACGAGCAGTACTTC.